The 5 T cell receptor beta chains reported below all come from one sample, sequenced in a study of OX40 agonist ivuxolimab in advanced cancers. The assay was immunoSEQ multiplex PCR, and TCRdb's table has in-frame clones only and misses some. The sample includes approximately 29,000 clones, about 80% of them seen just once. The sample was CD4+ or CD8+ T cells sorted from blood, taken in a trial of the OX40 agonist ivuxolimab. The receptor set was obtained from an adult with an advanced solid tumor such as melanoma, head and neck, liver or kidney cancer.

The genes are TRBV7-9 and TRBJ1-5, with 11 positions matching TRBD1. CDR3 size: 19 residues. V shed 1 base and J 4 bases; nucleotides not matched to a gene: 12. CDR1 is SEHNR, CDR2 FQNEAQ, per germline (reference sequence). This CDR3 is CASSLEGTGGEGRNQPQHF. CDR3 DNA: TGTGCCAGCAGCTTAGAAGGGACAGGGGGTGAAGGTAGGAATCAGCCCCAGCATTTT.

In this sample, this clone turned up a few times. This chain uses TRBV13 with TRBJ2-2; 13 positions agree with TRBD2. The germline CDR1 and CDR2 sequences are PRHDT and FYEKMQ (reference sequence). The trim removed 5 bases at V and 7 bases at J, leaving 19 bases unmatched. CDR3 length equals 20 residues. CDR3 region: CASSLSPDLTSGGKFGELFF. DNA for the CDR3: TGTGCCAGCAGCCTCTCCCCCGACCTGACTAGCGGGGGGAAATTCGGGGAGCTGTTTTTT.

As for this clone: One end of the junction varies from germline; a read error may be responsible. The chain employs TRBV6-1 and TRBJ2-7; TRBD2 agrees at 8 bases. CDR3 length equals 11 residues. CDR1 is MNHNS, CDR2 SASEGT, per germline. The CDR3 loop is CAISAGGEQYF. The CDR3 DNA reads as TGTGCCATCAGTGCGGGGGGCGAGCAGTACTTC.

The rearrangement uses TRBV9 and TRBJ2-5; 10 bases fit TRBD2. The J call may not be correct, given that the DNA end is closer to TRBJ2-7. Germline-derived CDR1 and CDR2 are SGDLS and YYNGEE. The CDR3 loop spans 14 amino acids. The CDR3 spells CASSTSGGATEQYF. In DNA, the CDR3 is TGTGCCAGCAGCACGAGCGGGGGGGCAACCGAGCAGTACTTC.

The chain recombines TRBV19 with TRBJ2-1; D not certain. Trimming pared 3 bases from V and 4 bases from J, leaving 16 bases between. The CDR3 extends over 16 amino acids. Per germline, CDR1 LNHDA and CDR2 SQIVND (reference sequence). The CDR3 spells CASSIWPAPKYNEQFF. In DNA, the CDR3 is TGTGCCAGTAGTATTTGGCCGGCTCCCAAATACAATGAGCAGTTCTTC. Full variable domain (outside the CDR3, taken from reference TRBV19 and TRBJ2-1): DGGITQSPKYLFRKEGQNVTLSCEQNLNHDAMYWYRQDPGQGLRLIYYSQIVNDFQKGDIAEGYSVSREKKESFPLTVTSAQKNPTAFYLCASSIWPAPKYNEQFFGPGTRLTVL.